Reported below is one TCR beta chain. The CDR3 totals 13 residues. V lost 4 bases and J lost 13; bases outside the gene matches: 7. Germline V gene data show CDR1 as SNHLY and CDR2 as FYNNEI. The source of the sample is a study of blood T cell repertoires in COVID-19. About the study: The United States, Italy and Spain supplied acute and convalescent COVID-19 samples. T cells, B-cell-depleted T cells, or PBMCs supplied cDNA or gDNA.

Original processing notes: The authors estimated nucleated cell counts from reference gene primer amplification. The table came from immunoSEQ multiplex PCR; TCRdb's copy has only in-frame clones and leaves some out. That table supplies the V and J calls and clone size; D and trimming were determined from the DNA. This sample has around 120,000 clones, with over 80% found just once. The chain joins TRBV2 to TRBJ2-1, with TRBD1 matching 10 bases. The origin of this receptor is a woman in her 70s with acute or convalescent COVID-19. Sequencing was performed on peripheral blood. The CDR3 protein is CASSAYDRGHQFF. The CDR3 DNA reads as TGTGCCAGCAGTGCTTATGACAGGGGGCATCAGTTCTTC.